What follows are 28 T cell receptor beta chains derived from one specimen sequenced in a study of Ad26.COV2.S vaccination and SARS-CoV-2 variants. Profiled with immunoSEQ multiplex PCR; TCRdb holds only in-frame clones, not every one. The data contain 300,000 to 500,000 clones, roughly nine tenths of them seen just once; the ten biggest clones take up 3.5%. Indicated treatment: roughly 20 received Ad26.COV2.S at low or high dose, single or two shots; about 5 received placebo; per-sample allocation not given. Specimen acquisition occurred on day 63 following the initial vaccine or placebo injection. This material consisted of peripheral blood, taken in a trial of Ad26.COV2.S vaccine versus placebo. These receptors originate from a person aged 18 to 65 who received the Ad26.COV2.S COVID-19 vaccine or a placebo.

The V call is TRBV18, the J call TRBJ1-1; unclear D gene. Germline CDR1 KGHSH, CDR2 LQKENI. The CDR3 has 13 residues. V lost 4 bases and J lost 1, with 7 bases in between. CDR3 bases: TGTGCCAGCTCACGGGGAGGGAACACTGAAGCTTTCTTT. It yields the protein CASSRGGNTEAFF.

The genes are TRBV18 and TRBJ2-2; D may be TRBD1 (5 bases). CDR3 length equals 16 residues. V lost 5 bases and J 6 bases, leaving 19 bases between the germline ends. The V gene's germline CDR1 is KGHSH and CDR2 LQKENI. CDR3 bases: TGTGCCAGCTCATCAGAGCGTTATCTGGGGCCCGGGGAGCTGTTTTTT. It specifies CASSSERYLGPGELFF.

The chain links TRBV5-4 to TRBJ1-2; D is unclear. CDR1 is SGHNT and CDR2 is YYREEE in the germline V gene (reference sequence). This CDR3 has 15 amino acids. V was cut by 4 bases and J by 0 bases, with 13 bases left in between. The CDR3 DNA sequence: TGTGCCAGCAGCGAAGACGGAGCTCCTAACTATGGCTACACCTTC. Protein product: CASSEDGAPNYGYTF.

This chain connects TRBV19 to TRBJ1-5, with unresolved D. The CDR3 loop spans 14 amino acids. Trimming stripped 3 bases from V and 5 bases from J, with 11 bases between. The germline gives CDR1 LNHDA, CDR2 SQIVND (reference sequence). The CDR3 loop is CASSIWPPDQPQHF. CDR3 coding DNA: TGTGCCAGTAGTATCTGGCCACCCGATCAGCCCCAGCATTTT.

The chain has TRBV2 and TRBJ2-7; 7 bases match TRBD2. Losses at the gene ends were 1 base for V and 1 base for J; bases not matched to a gene: 4. The germline gives CDR1 SNHLY, CDR2 FYNNEI. This CDR3 contains 15 residues. As DNA, the CDR3 is TGTGCCAGCAGTGAAGGTGGGGGAGGGTCCTACGAGCAGTACTTC. Its protein is CASSEGGGGSYEQYF.

V usage is TRBV7-9 and J usage is TRBJ2-7; tentatively, D is TRBD2 (6 bases). This CDR3 region has 14 residues. V was cut by 5 bases and J by 4 bases, with 15 bases left in between. Looked up from germline, CDR1 is SEHNR and CDR2 is FQNEAQ (reference sequence). CDR3 nucleotides: TGTGCCAGCAGCGCGGGACTTGACTTATACGAGCAGTACTTC. This codes for CASSAGLDLYEQYF.

The chain carries TRBV6-5 and TRBJ1-4; D might be TRBD1 (6 bases). CDR3 length: 14 amino acids. Germline assignment: CDR1 MNHEY and CDR2 SVGAGI. V lost 8 bases to trimming and J lost 5 bases, with 15 bases between them. The CDR3 region is CASGSGAWNEKLFF. The CDR3, as DNA: TGTGCCAGCGGGTCAGGGGCATGGAATGAAAAACTGTTTTTT.

The genes are TRBV5-1 and TRBJ1-2, with D perhaps TRBD1 (6 bases). Germline V lookup: CDR1 SGHRS, CDR2 YFSETQ. This CDR3 region has 15 residues. V lost 4 bases to trimming and J lost 4 bases, with 17 bases between them. CDR3 loop: CASSVDRKTGYGYTF. The CDR3 nucleotides read TGCGCCAGCAGCGTCGACAGGAAGACTGGCTATGGCTACACCTTC.

The chain has TRBV6-2 or TRBV6-3 and TRBJ1-2, with D perhaps matching TRBD1 (5 bases). The CDR3 sequence is 13 residues long. Trimming removed 6 bases at V and 2 bases at J, with 10 bases between. Germline CDR1 and CDR2: MNHEY and SVGEGT. CDR3 sequence reads: CASSPGDNYGYTF. CDR3 in DNA: TGTGCCAGCAGCCCCGGGGACAACTATGGCTACACCTTC.

This clone was counted a single time. The chain carries TRBV3-1 (or the pseudogene TRBV3-2) and TRBJ1-3, with TRBD1 as a possible D gene (6 bases). V was shortened by 1 base and J by 1 base, with 8 bases between the two germline ends. The germline gives CDR1 LGHDT, CDR2 YNNKEL (reference sequence). CDR3 size: 15 residues. The CDR3 coding sequence is TGTGCCAGCAGCCAAGGGCAGGGGTCTGGAAACACCATATATTTT. Its translation: CASSQGQGSGNTIYF.

J is TRBJ1-5 and V is TRBV6-6; a weak D match, TRBD1 (5 bases). Deletions cut 8 bases from V and 1 base from J, with 6 bases between. The CDR3 extends over 12 amino acids. Germline V gene sequence: CDR1 MNHNY, CDR2 SVGAGI (reference sequence). CDR3 DNA: TGTGCCAGCCGGGACAGCAATCAGCCCCAGCATTTT. This translates into CASRDSNQPQHF.

The chain has TRBV19 and TRBJ2-1; D is undetermined. This CDR3 has 11 amino acids. V dropped 3 bases and J dropped 7 bases, with 4 bases sitting between them. Germline CDR1 is LNHDA and CDR2 is SQIVND (reference sequence). The CDR3, as DNA: TGTGCCAGTAGTATTAGAAATGAGCAGTTCTTC. Translation: CASSIRNEQFF. The whole variable domain, remainder taken from reference TRBV19 and TRBJ2-1, is DGGITQSPKYLFRKEGQNVTLSCEQNLNHDAMYWYRQDPGQGLRLIYYSQIVNDFQKGDIAEGYSVSREKKESFPLTVTSAQKNPTAFYLCASSIRNEQFFGPGTRLTVL.

This clone was counted once. V is TRBV7-2 and J is TRBJ1-5; D perhaps matches TRBD1 (6 bases). This CDR3 has 15 residues. Germline lookup yields CDR1 SGHTA and CDR2 FQGNSA. V was shortened by 1 base and J by 1 base, with 8 bases between the two germline ends. This chain's CDR3 is CASSLGGASNQPQHF. CDR3 DNA: TGTGCCAGCAGCTTAGGGGGGGCAAGCAATCAGCCCCAGCATTTT.

In its sample, this clone was seen a few times. The chain couples TRBV12-5 to TRBJ2-7; 7 bases line up with TRBD2. The junction had 7 bases not matched to a gene; V was cut back by 0 bases and J by 2 bases. Germline-derived CDR1 and CDR2 are LGHNT and FRNRAP. The CDR3 spans 16 residues. The CDR3 DNA reads as TGTGCTAGTGGTTTGGTAAGGCCTAGCGGTCCCTACGAGCAGTACTTC. This codes for CASGLVRPSGPYEQYF.

This clone was picked up one time. The chain employs TRBV19 and TRBJ1-1, with D possibly matching TRBD1 (6 bases). Between the trimmed V and J ends, which lost 7 bases and 0 bases, there was a span of 18 bases. The CDR3 consists of 16 residues. Germline assignment: CDR1 LNHDA and CDR2 SQIVND (reference sequence). The CDR3 region has the DNA TGTGCCAGTACCACCAGGGGTAATCCGATGAACACTGAAGCTTTCTTT. Its translation is CASTTRGNPMNTEAFF.

The chain recombines TRBV6-5 with TRBJ1-2; D is uncertain. V lost 6 bases and J 7 bases, leaving 12 bases between the germline ends. Germline lookup yields CDR1 MNHEY and CDR2 SVGAGI. This CDR3 region has 12 residues. The CDR3 region is CASRQDLAGYTF. CDR3 in DNA: TGTGCCAGCAGGCAGGACCTCGCTGGCTACACCTTC.

The V call is TRBV4-1, the J call TRBJ1-6; maybe TRBD1 (6 bases). Trimming shortened V by 0 bases and J by 11 bases, and 11 bases separated the two germline ends. This CDR3 has 14 residues. Germline lookup yields CDR1 MGHRA and CDR2 YSYEKL. The CDR3 here is CASSQETGAAPLHF. The DNA for the CDR3 is TGCGCCAGCAGCCAAGAGACAGGAGCGGCACCCCTCCACTTT.

J is TRBJ2-5 and V is TRBV29-1, with D possibly matching TRBD2 (5 bases). The CDR3 length is 13 residues. The germline gives CDR1 SQVTM, CDR2 ANQGSEA. The germline V and J ends were trimmed by 3 bases and 5 bases, with 13 bases remaining between them. The CDR3 sequence is CSVDRLAGETQYF. For the CDR3, the DNA is TGCAGCGTTGATAGGCTAGCCGGGGAGACCCAGTACTTC.

The chain joins TRBV7-2 to TRBJ2-7; TRBD2 aligns across 8 bases. This CDR3 has 15 amino acids. The germline V gene has CDR1 SGHTA and CDR2 FQGNSA. Trimming at V came to 5 bases and at J to 4 bases, leaving 10 bases not matched to a gene. The CDR3 coding sequence is TGTGCCAGCAGCCCCCAAGCGGGGGCCCTATACGAGCAGTACTTC. The encoded protein is CASSPQAGALYEQYF.

This clone has more than one count but fewer than ten. The CDR3 DNA sequence: TGTGCCACAGCGATGCGGCAGGGCGAAACCGGGGAGCTGTTTTTT. Its protein is CATAMRQGETGELFF. J is TRBJ2-2 and V is TRBV7-9; weak D call: TRBD1 (5 bases). CDR1 and CDR2 (germline): SEHNR, FQNEAQ (reference sequence). This CDR3 comprises 15 residues. The germline V and J ends were trimmed by 10 bases and 5 bases, with 20 bases remaining between them.

The rearrangement uses TRBV5-4 and TRBJ2-7; D unresolved. CDR1 is SGHNT and CDR2 is YYREEE in the germline V gene (reference sequence). This CDR3 has 19 amino acids. Trimming left V 4 bases short and J 4 bases short, with 30 bases between. This CDR3 is CASSGMRILGPDPEYEQYF. The CDR3, as DNA: TGTGCCAGCAGCGGCATGCGCATCCTTGGACCGGACCCTGAGTACGAGCAGTACTTC.

The chain joins TRBV5-4 to TRBJ1-1; D call uncertain. Germline V CDR1 and CDR2: SGHNT, YYREEE (reference sequence). V was pared by 0 bases and J by 7 bases, with 10 bases between. The CDR3 covers 13 residues. The CDR3 coding sequence is TGTGCCAGCAGCTTGGTGATAGGGAGTGAAGCTTTCTTT. It translates to CASSLVIGSEAFF.

This chain uses TRBV19 with TRBJ1-1; perhaps TRBD1 as D (6 bases). Germline CDR1 and CDR2: LNHDA and SQIVND (reference sequence). CDR3 length: 15 amino acids. Trimming removed 0 bases from V and 7 bases from J, with 15 bases in between. The CDR3 sequence is CASSIEEGENREAFF. CDR3 sequence (DNA): TGTGCCAGTAGTATAGAGGAGGGGGAGAATCGTGAAGCTTTCTTT.

CDR3: CSVDGFETQYF. In DNA form, the CDR3 reads TGCAGCGTTGACGGTTTTGAGACCCAGTACTTC. The chain couples TRBV29-1 to TRBJ2-5; D gene unclear. The germline V gene encodes CDR1 SQVTM and CDR2 ANQGSEA. This CDR3 contains 11 residues. The V gene lost 3 bases and the J gene lost 5 bases, with 7 bases spanning the gap.

V is TRBV7-2 and J is TRBJ1-3; the D is unclear. The CDR3 runs 14 residues. Germline loops: CDR1 SGHTA, CDR2 FQGNSA. V lost 1 base to trimming and J lost 0 bases, with 4 bases between them. The CDR3, as DNA: TGTGCCAGCAGCTTAGTTAGCTCTGGAAACACCATATATTTT. Protein sequence: CASSLVSSGNTIYF.

The gene calls are TRBV7-2 and TRBJ2-3; the D is unclear. CDR1 is SGHTA, CDR2 FQGNSA, per germline. V lost 6 bases and J 2 bases, leaving 6 bases between the germline ends. CDR3 length: 12 residues. The CDR3 nucleotides read TGTGCCAGCAGTCATATCACAGATACGCAGTATTTT. Translated: CASSHITDTQYF.

The chain links TRBV6-5 to TRBJ1-3; no firm D call. Germline lookup yields CDR1 MNHEY and CDR2 SVGAGI. Trimming shortened V by 2 bases and J by 0 bases, and 8 bases separated the two germline ends. This CDR3 comprises 15 residues. The chain's CDR3 is CASSYPGHSGNTIYF. CDR3 bases: TGTGCCAGCAGTTACCCCGGTCACTCTGGAAACACCATATATTTT.

The genes are TRBV5-4 and TRBJ1-4, with 8 positions matching TRBD1. The CDR3 has 14 amino acids. The V gene's germline CDR1 is SGHNT and CDR2 YYREEE (reference sequence). V lost 4 bases and J lost 5; bases outside the gene matches: 4. The CDR3 region is CASSPTGENEKLFF. The CDR3 DNA follows: TGTGCCAGCAGCCCGACAGGGGAAAATGAAAAACTGTTTTTT.